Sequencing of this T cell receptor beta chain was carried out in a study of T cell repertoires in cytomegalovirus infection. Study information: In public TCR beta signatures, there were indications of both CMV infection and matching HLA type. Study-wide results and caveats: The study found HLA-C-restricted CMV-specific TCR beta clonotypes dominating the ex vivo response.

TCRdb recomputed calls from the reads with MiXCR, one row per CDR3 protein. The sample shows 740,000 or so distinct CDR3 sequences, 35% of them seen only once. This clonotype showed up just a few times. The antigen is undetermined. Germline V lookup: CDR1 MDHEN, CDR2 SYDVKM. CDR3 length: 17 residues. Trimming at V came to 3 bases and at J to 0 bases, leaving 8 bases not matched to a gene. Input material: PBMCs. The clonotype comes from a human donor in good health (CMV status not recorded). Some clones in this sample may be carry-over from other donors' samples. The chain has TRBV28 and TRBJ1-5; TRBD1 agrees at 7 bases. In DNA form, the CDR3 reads TGTGCCAGCAGTTTGGCCACCGGGACAGTTAGCAATCAGCCCCAGCATTTT. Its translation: CASSLATGTVSNQPQHF. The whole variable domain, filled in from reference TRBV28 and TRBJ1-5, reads DVKVTQSSRYLVKRTGEKVFLECVQDMDHENMFWYRQDPGLGLRLIYFSYDVKMKEKGDIPEGYSVSREKKERFSLILESASTNQTSMYLCASSLATGTVSNQPQHFGDGTRLSIL.